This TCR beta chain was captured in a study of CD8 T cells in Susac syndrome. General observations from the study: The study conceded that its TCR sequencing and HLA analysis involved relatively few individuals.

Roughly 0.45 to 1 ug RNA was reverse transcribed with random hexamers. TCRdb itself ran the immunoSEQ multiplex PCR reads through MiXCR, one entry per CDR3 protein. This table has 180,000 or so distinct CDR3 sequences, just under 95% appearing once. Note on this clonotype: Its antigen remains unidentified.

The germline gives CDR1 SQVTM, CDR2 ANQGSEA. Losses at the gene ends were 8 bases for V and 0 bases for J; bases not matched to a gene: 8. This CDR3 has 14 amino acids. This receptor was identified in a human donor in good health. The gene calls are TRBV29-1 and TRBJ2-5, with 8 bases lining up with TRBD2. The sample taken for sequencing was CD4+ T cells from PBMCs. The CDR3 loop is CSTLGLANQETQYF. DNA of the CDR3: TGCAGCACTCTCGGACTAGCTAACCAAGAGACCCAGTACTTC.